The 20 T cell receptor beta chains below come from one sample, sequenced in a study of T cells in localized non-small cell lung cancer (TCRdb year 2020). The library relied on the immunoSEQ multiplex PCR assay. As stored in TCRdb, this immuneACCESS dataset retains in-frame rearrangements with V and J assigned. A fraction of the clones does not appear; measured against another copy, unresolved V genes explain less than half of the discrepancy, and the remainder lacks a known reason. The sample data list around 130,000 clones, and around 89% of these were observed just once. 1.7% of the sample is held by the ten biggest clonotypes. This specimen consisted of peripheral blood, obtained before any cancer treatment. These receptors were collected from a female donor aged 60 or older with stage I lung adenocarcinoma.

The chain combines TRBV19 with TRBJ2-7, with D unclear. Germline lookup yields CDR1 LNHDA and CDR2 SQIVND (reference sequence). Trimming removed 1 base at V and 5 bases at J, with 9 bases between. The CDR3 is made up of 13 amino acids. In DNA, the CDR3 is TGTGCCAGTAGTATAGGCAACAGCAACGAGCAGTACTTC. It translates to CASSIGNSNEQYF.

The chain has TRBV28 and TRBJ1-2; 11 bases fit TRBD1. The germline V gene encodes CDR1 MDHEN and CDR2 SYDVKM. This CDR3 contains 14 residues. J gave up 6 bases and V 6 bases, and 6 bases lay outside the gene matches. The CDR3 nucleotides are TGTGCCAGCAGGCCAGGGACAGGGGGACATGGCTACACCTTC. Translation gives CASRPGTGGHGYTF.

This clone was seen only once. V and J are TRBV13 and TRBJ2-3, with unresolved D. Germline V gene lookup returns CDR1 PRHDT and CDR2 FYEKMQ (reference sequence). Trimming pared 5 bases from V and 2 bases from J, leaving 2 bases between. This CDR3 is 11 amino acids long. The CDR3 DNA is TGTGCCAGCAGCGTCACAGATACGCAGTATTTT. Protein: CASSVTDTQYF.

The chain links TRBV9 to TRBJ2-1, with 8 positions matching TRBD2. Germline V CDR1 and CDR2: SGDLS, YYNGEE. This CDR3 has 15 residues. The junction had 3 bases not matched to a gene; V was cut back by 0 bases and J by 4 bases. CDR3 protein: CASSVDGRAYNEQFF. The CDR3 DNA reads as TGTGCCAGCAGCGTAGACGGGAGGGCTTACAATGAGCAGTTCTTC.

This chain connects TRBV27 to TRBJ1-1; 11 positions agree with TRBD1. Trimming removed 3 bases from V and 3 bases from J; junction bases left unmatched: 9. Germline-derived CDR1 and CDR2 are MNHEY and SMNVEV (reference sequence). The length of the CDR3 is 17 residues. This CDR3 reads CASSFVRTGGLYTEAFF. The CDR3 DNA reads TGTGCCAGCAGTTTTGTTCGGACAGGGGGCTTGTACACTGAAGCTTTCTTT.

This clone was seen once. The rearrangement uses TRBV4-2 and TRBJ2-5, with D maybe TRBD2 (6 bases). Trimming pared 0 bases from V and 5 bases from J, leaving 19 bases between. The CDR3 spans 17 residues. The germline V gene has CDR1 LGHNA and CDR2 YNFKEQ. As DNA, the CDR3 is TGTGCCAGCAGCCAAGATCTGAGGGGCGGGATGGGGGAGACCCAGTACTTC. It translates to CASSQDLRGGMGETQYF.

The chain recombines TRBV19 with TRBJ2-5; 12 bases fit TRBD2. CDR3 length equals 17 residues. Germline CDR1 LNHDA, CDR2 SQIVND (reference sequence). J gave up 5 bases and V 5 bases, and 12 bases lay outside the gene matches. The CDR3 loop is CASSPRLAGALRETQYF. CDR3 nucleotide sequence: TGTGCCAGTAGTCCTCGACTAGCGGGAGCCCTAAGGGAGACCCAGTACTTC.

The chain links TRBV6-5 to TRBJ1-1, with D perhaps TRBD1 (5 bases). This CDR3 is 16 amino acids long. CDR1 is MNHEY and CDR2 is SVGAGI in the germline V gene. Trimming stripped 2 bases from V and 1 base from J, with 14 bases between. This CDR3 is CASSYGGDGPNTEAFF. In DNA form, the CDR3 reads TGTGCCAGCAGTTACGGTGGGGACGGCCCGAACACTGAAGCTTTCTTT.

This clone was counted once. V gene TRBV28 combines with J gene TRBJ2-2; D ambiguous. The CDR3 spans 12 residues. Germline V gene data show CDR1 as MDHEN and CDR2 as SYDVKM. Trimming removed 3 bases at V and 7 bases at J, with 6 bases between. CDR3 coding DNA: TGTGCCAGCAGTTTTTCCCACGGGGAGCTGTTTTTT. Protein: CASSFSHGELFF.

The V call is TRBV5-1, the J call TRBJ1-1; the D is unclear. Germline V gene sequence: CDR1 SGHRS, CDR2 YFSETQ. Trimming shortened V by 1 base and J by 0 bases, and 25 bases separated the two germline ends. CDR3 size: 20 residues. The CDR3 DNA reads TGCGCCAGCAGCTTGAAGAGGACCAATCAAAGGCCCGTCATGAACACTGAAGCTTTCTTT. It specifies CASSLKRTNQRPVMNTEAFF.

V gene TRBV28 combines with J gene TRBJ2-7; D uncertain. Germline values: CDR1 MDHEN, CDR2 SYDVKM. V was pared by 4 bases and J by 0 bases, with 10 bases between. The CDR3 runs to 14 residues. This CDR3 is CASSSPPTSYEQYF. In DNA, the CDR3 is TGTGCCAGCAGTTCTCCCCCTACCTCCTACGAGCAGTACTTC.

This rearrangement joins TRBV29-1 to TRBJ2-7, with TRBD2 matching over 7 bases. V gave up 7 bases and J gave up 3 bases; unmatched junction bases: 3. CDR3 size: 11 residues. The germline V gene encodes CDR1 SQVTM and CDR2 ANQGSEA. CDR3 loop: CSGRTSYEQYF. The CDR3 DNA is TGCAGCGGCCGGACTAGCTACGAGCAGTACTTC.

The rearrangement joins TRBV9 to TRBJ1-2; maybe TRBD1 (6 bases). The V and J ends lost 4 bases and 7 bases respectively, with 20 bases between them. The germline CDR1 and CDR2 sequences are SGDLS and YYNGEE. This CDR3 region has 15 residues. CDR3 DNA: TGTGCCAGCAGCCTACAACCCGGGACAAGAGCTGGCTACACCTTC. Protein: CASSLQPGTRAGYTF.

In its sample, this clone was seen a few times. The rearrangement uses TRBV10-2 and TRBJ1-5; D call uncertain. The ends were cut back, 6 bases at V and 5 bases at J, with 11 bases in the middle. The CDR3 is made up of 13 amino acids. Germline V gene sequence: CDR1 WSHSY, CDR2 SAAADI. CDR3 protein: CASRRHLDQPQHF. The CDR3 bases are TGCGCCAGCAGAAGACACCTTGATCAGCCCCAGCATTTT.

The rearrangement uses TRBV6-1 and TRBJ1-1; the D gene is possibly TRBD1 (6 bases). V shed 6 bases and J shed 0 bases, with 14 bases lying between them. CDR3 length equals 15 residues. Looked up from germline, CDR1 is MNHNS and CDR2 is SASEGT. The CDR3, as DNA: TGTGCCAGCAGACCCCCAGGACAGCTGAACACTGAAGCTTTCTTT. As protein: CASRPPGQLNTEAFF.

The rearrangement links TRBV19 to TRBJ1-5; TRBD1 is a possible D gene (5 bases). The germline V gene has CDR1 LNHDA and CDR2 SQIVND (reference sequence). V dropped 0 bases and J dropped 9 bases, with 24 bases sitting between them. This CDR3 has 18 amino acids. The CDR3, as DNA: TGTGCCAGTAGTATAGATCACTCTGGGGCACCCCGACTGGGGCCCCAGCATTTT. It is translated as CASSIDHSGAPRLGPQHF.

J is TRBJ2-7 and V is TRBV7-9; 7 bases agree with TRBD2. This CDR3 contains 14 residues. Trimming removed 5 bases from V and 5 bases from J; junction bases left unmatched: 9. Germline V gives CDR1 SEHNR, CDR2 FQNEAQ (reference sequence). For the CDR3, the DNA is TGTGCCAGCAGCAGGGGCGGGGGAACAAACGAGCAGTACTTC. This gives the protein CASSRGGGTNEQYF.

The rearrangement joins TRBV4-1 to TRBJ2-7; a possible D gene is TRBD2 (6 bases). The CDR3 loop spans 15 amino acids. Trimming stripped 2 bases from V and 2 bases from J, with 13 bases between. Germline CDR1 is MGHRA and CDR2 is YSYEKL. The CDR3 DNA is TGCGCCAGCAGCCAAAATCTCGGGACTCCCTACGAGCAGTACTTC. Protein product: CASSQNLGTPYEQYF.

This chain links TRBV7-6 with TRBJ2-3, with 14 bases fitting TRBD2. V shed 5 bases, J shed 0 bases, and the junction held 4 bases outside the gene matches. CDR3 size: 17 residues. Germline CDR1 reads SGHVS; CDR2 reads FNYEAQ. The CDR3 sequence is CASSLRTSGGSTDTQYF. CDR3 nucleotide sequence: TGTGCCAGCAGCCTTAGGACTAGCGGGGGGAGCACAGATACGCAGTATTTT.

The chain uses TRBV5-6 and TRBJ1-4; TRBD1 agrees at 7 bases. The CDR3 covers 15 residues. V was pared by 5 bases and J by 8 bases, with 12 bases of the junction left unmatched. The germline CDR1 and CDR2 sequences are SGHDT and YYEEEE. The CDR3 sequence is CASRNLGQELEKLFF. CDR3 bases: TGTGCCAGCAGAAATCTTGGACAGGAGTTAGAAAAACTGTTTTTT.